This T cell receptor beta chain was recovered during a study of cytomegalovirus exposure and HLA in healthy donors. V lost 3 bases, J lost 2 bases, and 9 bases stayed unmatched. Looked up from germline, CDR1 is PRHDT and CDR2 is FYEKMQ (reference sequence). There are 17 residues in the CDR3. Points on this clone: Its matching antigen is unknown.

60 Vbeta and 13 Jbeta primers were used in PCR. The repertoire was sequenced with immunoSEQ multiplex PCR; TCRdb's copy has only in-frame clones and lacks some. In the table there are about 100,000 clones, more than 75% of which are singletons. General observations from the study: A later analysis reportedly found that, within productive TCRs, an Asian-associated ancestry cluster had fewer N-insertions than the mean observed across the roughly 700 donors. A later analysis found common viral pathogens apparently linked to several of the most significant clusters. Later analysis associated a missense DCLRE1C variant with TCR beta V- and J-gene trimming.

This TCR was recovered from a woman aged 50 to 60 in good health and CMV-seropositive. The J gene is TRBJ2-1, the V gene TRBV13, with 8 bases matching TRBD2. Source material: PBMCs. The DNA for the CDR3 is TGTGCCAGCAGCTTCCCCTCCGGGGGGGGCACCTACAATGAGCAGTTCTTC. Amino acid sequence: CASSFPSGGGTYNEQFF.